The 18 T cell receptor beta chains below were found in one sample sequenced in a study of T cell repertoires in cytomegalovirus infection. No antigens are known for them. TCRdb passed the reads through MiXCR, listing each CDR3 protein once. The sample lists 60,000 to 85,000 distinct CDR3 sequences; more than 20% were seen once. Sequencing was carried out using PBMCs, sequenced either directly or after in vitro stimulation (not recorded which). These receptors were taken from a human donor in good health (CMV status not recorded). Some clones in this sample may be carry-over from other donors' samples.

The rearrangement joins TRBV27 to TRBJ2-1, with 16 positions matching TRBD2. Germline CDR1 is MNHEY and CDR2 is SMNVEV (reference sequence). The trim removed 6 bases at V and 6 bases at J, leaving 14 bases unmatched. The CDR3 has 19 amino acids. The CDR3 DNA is TGTGCCAGCAGCCCAACTTCCGGGACTAGCGGGAGGGCCGTCAATGAGCAGTTCTTC. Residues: CASSPTSGTSGRAVNEQFF.

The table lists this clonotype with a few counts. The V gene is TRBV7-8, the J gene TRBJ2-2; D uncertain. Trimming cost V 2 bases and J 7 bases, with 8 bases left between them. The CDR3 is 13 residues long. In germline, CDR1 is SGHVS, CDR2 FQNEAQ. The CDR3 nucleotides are TGTGCCAGCAGCTTAACATATAGCGGGGAGCTGTTTTTT. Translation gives CASSLTYSGELFF.

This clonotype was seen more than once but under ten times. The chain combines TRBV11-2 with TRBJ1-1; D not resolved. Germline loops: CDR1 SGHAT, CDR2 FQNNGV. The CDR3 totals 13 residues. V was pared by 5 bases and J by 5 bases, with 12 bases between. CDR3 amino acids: CASSPRRRTEAFF. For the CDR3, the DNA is TGTGCCAGCAGCCCGCGACGCAGAACTGAAGCTTTCTTT. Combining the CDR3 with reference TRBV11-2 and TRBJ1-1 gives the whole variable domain EAGVAQSPRYKIIEKRQSVAFWCNPISGHATLYWYQQILGQGPKLLIQFQNNGVVDDSQLPKDRFSAERLKGVDSTLKIQPAKLEDSAVYLCASSPRRRTEAFFGQGTRLTVV.

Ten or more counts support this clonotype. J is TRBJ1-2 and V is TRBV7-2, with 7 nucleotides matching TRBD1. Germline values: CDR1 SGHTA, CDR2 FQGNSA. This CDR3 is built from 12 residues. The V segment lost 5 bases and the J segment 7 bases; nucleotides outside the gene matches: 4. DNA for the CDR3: TGTGCCAGCAGCCCGACAGGGTTTGGCTACACCTTC. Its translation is CASSPTGFGYTF.

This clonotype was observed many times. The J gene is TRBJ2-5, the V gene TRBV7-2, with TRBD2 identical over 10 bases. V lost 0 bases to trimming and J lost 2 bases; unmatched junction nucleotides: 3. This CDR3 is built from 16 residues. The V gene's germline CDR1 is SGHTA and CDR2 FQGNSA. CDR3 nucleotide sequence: TGTGCCAGCAGCTTAGCGGCTAGCGGGGGACAAGAGACCCAGTACTTC. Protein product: CASSLAASGGQETQYF. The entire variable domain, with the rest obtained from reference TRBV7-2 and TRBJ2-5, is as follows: GAGVSQSPSNKVTEKGKDVELRCDPISGHTALYWYRQSLGQGLEFLIYFQGNSAPDKSGLPSDRFSAERTGGSVSTLTIQRTQQEDSAVYLCASSLAASGGQETQYFGPGTRLLVL.

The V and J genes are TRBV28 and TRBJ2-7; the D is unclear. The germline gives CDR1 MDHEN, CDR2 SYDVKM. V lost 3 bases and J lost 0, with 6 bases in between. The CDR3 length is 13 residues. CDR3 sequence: CASSFDLSYEQYF. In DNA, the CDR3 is TGTGCCAGCAGTTTCGATCTCTCCTACGAGCAGTACTTC. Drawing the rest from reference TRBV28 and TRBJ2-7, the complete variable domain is DVKVTQSSRYLVKRTGEKVFLECVQDMDHENMFWYRQDPGLGLRLIYFSYDVKMKEKGDIPEGYSVSREKKERFSLILESASTNQTSMYLCASSFDLSYEQYFGPGTRLTVT.

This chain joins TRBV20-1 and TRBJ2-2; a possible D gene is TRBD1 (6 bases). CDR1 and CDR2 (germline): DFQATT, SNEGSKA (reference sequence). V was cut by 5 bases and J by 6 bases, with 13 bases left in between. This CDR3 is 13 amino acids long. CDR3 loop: CSADPQGSGELFF. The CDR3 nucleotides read TGCAGTGCTGATCCCCAGGGGTCCGGGGAGCTGTTTTTT.

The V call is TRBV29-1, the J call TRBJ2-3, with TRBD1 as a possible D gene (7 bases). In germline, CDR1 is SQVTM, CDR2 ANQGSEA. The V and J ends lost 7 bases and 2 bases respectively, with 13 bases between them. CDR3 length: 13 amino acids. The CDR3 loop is CSGQGGNTDTQYF. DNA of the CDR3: TGCAGCGGCCAGGGGGGTAACACAGATACGCAGTATTTT.

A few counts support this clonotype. CDR3 DNA sequence: TGTGCCAGCAGTTACTCGATACGGCCCTATGGCTACACCTTC. This sequence encodes CASSYSIRPYGYTF. V gene TRBV6-5 combines with J gene TRBJ1-2; D gene ambiguous. Trimming removed 0 bases from V and 4 bases from J, with 9 bases in between. This CDR3 has 14 amino acids. Germline V lookup: CDR1 MNHEY, CDR2 SVGAGI.

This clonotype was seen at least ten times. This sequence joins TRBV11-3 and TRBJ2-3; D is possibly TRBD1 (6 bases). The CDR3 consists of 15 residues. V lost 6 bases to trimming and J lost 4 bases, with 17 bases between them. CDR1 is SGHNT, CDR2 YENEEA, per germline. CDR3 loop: CASRKDSSVADTQYF. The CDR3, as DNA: TGTGCCAGCAGGAAGGACAGCTCGGTCGCAGATACGCAGTATTTT.

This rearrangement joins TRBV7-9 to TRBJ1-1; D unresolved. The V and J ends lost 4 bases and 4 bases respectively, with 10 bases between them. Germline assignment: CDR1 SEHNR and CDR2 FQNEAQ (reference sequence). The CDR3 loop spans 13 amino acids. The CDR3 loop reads CASSSQPITEAFF. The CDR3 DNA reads TGTGCCAGCAGCTCTCAGCCAATCACTGAAGCTTTCTTT. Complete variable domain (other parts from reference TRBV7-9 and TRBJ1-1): DTGVSQNPRHKITKRGQNVTFRCDPISEHNRLYWYRQTLGQGPEFLTYFQNEAQLEKSRLLSDRFSAERPKGSFSTLEIQRTEQGDSAMYLCASSSQPITEAFFGQGTRLTVV.

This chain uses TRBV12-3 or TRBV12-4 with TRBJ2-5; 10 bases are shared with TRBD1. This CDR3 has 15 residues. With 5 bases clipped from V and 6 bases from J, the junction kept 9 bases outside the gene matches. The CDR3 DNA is TGTGCCAGCAGTAACAACCGGGACAGGGGACAGACCCAGTACTTC. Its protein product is CASSNNRDRGQTQYF.

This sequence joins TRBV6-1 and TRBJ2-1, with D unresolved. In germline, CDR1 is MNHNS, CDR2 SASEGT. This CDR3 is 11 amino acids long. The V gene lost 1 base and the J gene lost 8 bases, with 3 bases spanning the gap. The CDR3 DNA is TGTGCCAGCAGTGAAGGGTATGAGCAGTTCTTC. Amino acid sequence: CASSEGYEQFF.

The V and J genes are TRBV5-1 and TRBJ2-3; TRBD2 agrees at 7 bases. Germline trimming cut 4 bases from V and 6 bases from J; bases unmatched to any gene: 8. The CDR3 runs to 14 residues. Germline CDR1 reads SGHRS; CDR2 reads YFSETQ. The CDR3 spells CASSGGGALDTQYF. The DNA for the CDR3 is TGCGCCAGCAGCGGCGGGGGAGCATTGGATACGCAGTATTTT.

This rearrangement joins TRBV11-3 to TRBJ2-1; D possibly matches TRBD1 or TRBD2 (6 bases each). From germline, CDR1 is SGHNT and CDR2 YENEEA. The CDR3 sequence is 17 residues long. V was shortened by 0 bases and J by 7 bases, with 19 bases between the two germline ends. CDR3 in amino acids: CASSLDRGGTKVNEQFF. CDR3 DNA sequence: TGTGCCAGCAGCTTAGATCGGGGCGGGACAAAGGTTAATGAGCAGTTCTTC.

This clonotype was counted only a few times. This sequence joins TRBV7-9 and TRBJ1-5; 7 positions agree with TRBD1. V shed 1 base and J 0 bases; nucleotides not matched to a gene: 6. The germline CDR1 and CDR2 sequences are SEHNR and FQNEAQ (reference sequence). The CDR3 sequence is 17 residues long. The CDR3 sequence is CASSLVRDSYSNQPQHF. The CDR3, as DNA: TGTGCCAGCAGCTTAGTCCGGGACAGTTATAGCAATCAGCCCCAGCATTTT.

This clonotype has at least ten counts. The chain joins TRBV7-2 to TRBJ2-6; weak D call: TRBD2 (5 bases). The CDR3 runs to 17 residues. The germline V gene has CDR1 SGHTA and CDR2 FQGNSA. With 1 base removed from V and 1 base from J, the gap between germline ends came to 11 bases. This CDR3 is CASSLVATTSGANVLTF. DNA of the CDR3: TGTGCCAGCAGCTTAGTGGCGACTACTTCTGGGGCCAACGTCCTGACTTTC.

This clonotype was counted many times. The CDR3 reads CATRSGQGRGYTF. In DNA form, the CDR3 reads TGTGCCACCCGGTCGGGACAGGGGAGAGGCTACACCTTC. The V and J genes are TRBV7-2 and TRBJ1-2; 10 nucleotides match TRBD1. Germline CDR1 reads SGHTA; CDR2 reads FQGNSA. CDR3 length: 13 residues. Trimming removed 10 bases from V and 8 bases from J; junction bases left unmatched: 10.